The 5 T cell receptor beta chains in this list originate from one sample, sequenced in a study of CD8 T cells in ankylosing spondylitis. General observations from the study: Typical of ankylosing spondylitis blood, it appeared, was a TCR beta motif of 7 or 8 highly homologous variants.

TCRdb analysed the 5' RACE reads with MiXCR anew, one entry per CDR3 protein. The sample has about 450,000 distinct CDR3 sequences, around 26% seen once. Their antigens are not known. Material for sequencing was blood, either unsorted or a sorted T cell fraction (not recorded which). These TCRs come from a male donor with ankylosing spondylitis.

This chain links TRBV20-1 with TRBJ2-3, with D possibly TRBD1 on 6 matching bases. This CDR3 has 13 residues. Germline V lookup: CDR1 DFQATT, CDR2 SNEGSKA (reference sequence). V was shortened by 1 base and J by 8 bases, with 13 bases between the two germline ends. DNA of the CDR3: TGCAGTGCTAGAGGCCGGGACACCACTACGCAGTATTTT. Amino acids: CSARGRDTTTQYF.

The CDR3 loop reads CASSIRENYGYTF. CDR3 nucleotide sequence: TGTGCCAGTAGTATTCGAGAAAACTATGGCTACACCTTC. This chain links TRBV19 with TRBJ1-2; D is ambiguous. Trimming removed 3 bases at V and 2 bases at J, with 7 bases between. From germline, CDR1 is LNHDA and CDR2 SQIVND (reference sequence). The CDR3 runs 13 residues.

V usage is TRBV24-1 and J usage is TRBJ1-5; 8 bases line up with TRBD1. The CDR3 contains 16 residues. V dropped 4 bases and J dropped 2; count of bases not matched to a gene: 6. The germline CDR1 and CDR2 sequences are KGHDR and SFDVKD. CDR3 residues: CATSDSQGGRNQPQHF. As DNA, the CDR3 is TGTGCCACCAGTGACTCACAGGGGGGACGCAATCAGCCCCAGCATTTT.

This clonotype came up many times. The gene calls are TRBV10-3 and TRBJ2-3; 8 bases are shared with TRBD2. The CDR3 is made up of 14 amino acids. With 7 bases clipped from V and 7 bases from J, the junction kept 10 bases outside the gene matches. Germline CDR1 is ENHRY and CDR2 is SYGVKD. The CDR3 DNA reads TGTGCCATCAACCCCGGGACTAGTTCAAATACGCAGTATTTT. It specifies CAINPGTSSNTQYF.

CDR3 sequence: CSARDPETSDGYTF. Here the CDR3 DNA reads TGCAGTGCTAGAGATCCTGAGACGTCTGATGGCTACACCTTC. The chain employs TRBV20-1 and TRBJ1-2; D remains unclear. The germline CDR1 and CDR2 sequences are DFQATT and SNEGSKA (reference sequence). The CDR3 runs 14 residues. V lost 0 bases to trimming and J lost 6 bases, with 14 bases between them.